Shown below are 13 T cell receptor beta chains from a single sample sequenced in a study of T cell responses to AZD1222 COVID-19 vaccine. Clones were sequenced by immunoSEQ multiplex PCR, and TCRdb holds only the in-frame ones, with some missing. The sample gives tens of thousands of clones, around 80% of which show up once; about 20% is in the top ten. The sample in question was peripheral blood, obtained on day 0 of AZD1222 vaccination. The receptors derive from an adult in good health.

The chain carries TRBV19 and TRBJ2-7; 8 bases map to TRBD1. There are 14 residues in the CDR3. Germline V gene lookup returns CDR1 LNHDA and CDR2 SQIVND (reference sequence). V trimming: 4 bases; J trimming: 9 bases; junction bases outside the gene matches: 11. As DNA, the CDR3 is TGTGCCAGTAGTACCTCCGGGACAGGATGGGGGCAGTACTTC. This codes for CASSTSGTGWGQYF.

This rearrangement joins TRBV5-8 to TRBJ2-7; 7 bases fit TRBD1. Germline assignment: CDR1 SGHTS and CDR2 YDEGEE. The length of the CDR3 is 13 residues. The junction had 7 bases not matched to a gene; V was cut back by 4 bases and J by 6 bases. The CDR3 region is CASSRGQVFEQYF. For the CDR3, the DNA is TGTGCCAGCAGCCGTGGACAGGTCTTCGAGCAGTACTTC. Variable domain in full (rest from reference TRBV5-8 and TRBJ2-7): EAGVTQSPTHLIKTRGQQATLRCSPISGHTSVYWYQQALGLGLQFLLWYDEGEERNRGNFPPRFSGRQFPNYSSELNVNALELEDSALYLCASSRGQVFEQYFGPGTRLTVT.

This clone was detected only once. The chain is built from TRBV6-5 and TRBJ1-5; D may be TRBD1 (5 bases). The CDR3 is 15 residues long. From germline, CDR1 is MNHEY and CDR2 SVGAGI. V was pared by 6 bases and J by 0 bases, with 12 bases between. The CDR3 loop reads CASSPDRNSNQPQHF. The CDR3 DNA reads TGTGCCAGCAGCCCCGACAGAAATAGCAATCAGCCCCAGCATTTT.

V gene TRBV30 combines with J gene TRBJ1-3; D is unclear. This CDR3 contains 15 residues. V gave up 2 bases and J gave up 5 bases, with 16 bases separating them. Germline lookup yields CDR1 GTSNPN and CDR2 SVGIG (reference sequence). The CDR3: CAWSQDSYLRNTIYF. CDR3 coding DNA: TGTGCCTGGAGTCAAGATTCGTATTTAAGAAACACCATATATTTT.

The V gene is TRBV5-6, the J gene TRBJ2-7, with D possibly TRBD2 on 5 matching bases. The V gene's germline CDR1 is SGHDT and CDR2 YYEEEE. CDR3 length: 14 amino acids. V was pared by 1 base and J by 2 bases, with 10 bases between. As DNA, the CDR3 is TGTGCCAGCAGCTTGACTAGTTTCCCCTACGAGCAGTACTTC. Translated: CASSLTSFPYEQYF.

The CDR3 is CASSATRGAGGNSPLHF. The CDR3 DNA is TGTGCCAGCAGTGCCACCCGGGGGGCGGGAGGTAATTCACCCCTCCACTTT. V usage is TRBV6-1 and J usage is TRBJ1-6; D might be TRBD1 (6 bases). Trimming removed 4 bases from V and 6 bases from J, with 19 bases in between. Per the germline V gene, CDR1 is MNHNS and CDR2 is SASEGT. This CDR3 is 17 amino acids long.

The J gene is TRBJ1-2, the V gene TRBV27; 10 nucleotides match TRBD1. Germline CDR1 MNHEY, CDR2 SMNVEV (reference sequence). The CDR3 is 17 residues long. V shed 6 bases and J 3 bases; nucleotides not matched to a gene: 13. The CDR3 reads CASSNRRTGGWDYGYTF. The DNA for the CDR3 is TGTGCCAGCAGCAATCGGAGGACAGGGGGTTGGGACTATGGCTACACCTTC.

The chain links TRBV28 to TRBJ1-5; 7 nucleotides agree with TRBD1. Germline V gene sequence: CDR1 MDHEN, CDR2 SYDVKM. The junction had 4 bases not matched to a gene; V was cut back by 5 bases and J by 3 bases. The CDR3 loop spans 14 amino acids. The CDR3 nucleotides are TGTGCCAGCAGTCGTGACAGGGACAATCAGCCCCAGCATTTT. This translates into CASSRDRDNQPQHF.

The gene calls are TRBV6-1 and TRBJ1-2; TRBD1 might be the D (6 bases). Germline V gene lookup returns CDR1 MNHNS and CDR2 SASEGT. The CDR3 is 13 residues long. Trimming stripped 3 bases from V and 8 bases from J, with 13 bases between. CDR3 sequence (DNA): TGTGCCAGCAGTGACCCTAACAGGGCCGGCTACACCTTC. This gives the protein CASSDPNRAGYTF.

This chain uses TRBV18 with TRBJ1-2, with no clear D. CDR1 is KGHSH, CDR2 LQKENI, per germline. Deletions cut 3 bases from V and 4 bases from J, with 18 bases between. There are 16 residues in the CDR3. The CDR3, as DNA: TGTGCCAGCTCACCGGTAGATGGGCGAGAAGGCTATGGCTACACCTTC. Protein sequence: CASSPVDGREGYGYTF. The full variable domain, its missing parts supplied by reference TRBV18 and TRBJ1-2, is NAGVMQNPRHLVRRRGQEARLRCSPMKGHSHVYWYRQLPEEGLKFMVYLQKENIIDESGMPKERFSAEFPKEGPSILRIQQVVRGDSAAYFCASSPVDGREGYGYTFGSGTRLTVV.

This chain joins TRBV24-1 and TRBJ2-1, with 7 positions matching TRBD2. CDR1 and CDR2 from the germline V gene are KGHDR and SFDVKD. J was trimmed by 7 bases and V by 3 bases; bases with no gene match: 11. The CDR3 covers 16 residues. In DNA, the CDR3 is TGTGCCACCAGTGATCCTAGCGGCACCACGAGGAATGAGCAGTTCTTC. Its protein is CATSDPSGTTRNEQFF.

The rearrangement joins TRBV30 to TRBJ1-5, with unresolved D. Deletions cut 2 bases from V and 4 bases from J, with 9 bases between. The CDR3 has 13 amino acids. CDR1 and CDR2 (germline): GTSNPN, SVGIG (reference sequence). The CDR3 sequence is CAWSKEGNQPQHF. In nucleotides, the CDR3 is TGTGCCTGGAGTAAGGAGGGTAATCAGCCCCAGCATTTT.

This CDR3 is CACSFLSSGANVLTF. CDR3 DNA: TGTGCCTGTTCATTCCTGAGCTCTGGGGCCAACGTCCTGACTTTC. The V and J genes are TRBV30 and TRBJ2-6; D not resolved. The CDR3 sequence is 15 residues long. Trimming removed 6 bases from V and 0 bases from J, with 12 bases in between. The germline V gene encodes CDR1 GTSNPN and CDR2 SVGIG (reference sequence).